This TCR beta chain was captured by sequencing in a study of shared clonotypes between healthy human individuals. CDR1 SGHRS and CDR2 YFSETQ come from the germline V gene. Trimming took 6 bases from V and 2 from J; bases not matched to a gene: 7. This CDR3 contains 15 residues. Study observations and caveats: A few donors held 5% to 5.5% of naive CD4 clonotypes in common.

An assay was performed, and its level was deep. Clones were read by immunoSEQ multiplex PCR, and TCRdb kept only the in-frame ones, dropping some. The sample has 2 million to 2.5 million clones; about nine tenths are singletons. About this clone itself: The antigen is unknown.

The receptor was derived from a man younger than 35 in good health. Some clones in this sample may be carry-over from other donors' samples. This rearrangement joins TRBV5-1 to TRBJ2-5, with 10 bases matching TRBD2. The source material was naive CD4+ T cells from PBMCs. Stated subset: CD45RA+ positively selected. CDR3 sequence: CASTPRLAGQETQYF. The CDR3, as DNA: TGCGCCAGCACCCCTCGACTAGCGGGTCAAGAGACCCAGTACTTC.